This record covers a single T cell receptor (beta chain). Its antigen is not identified. The CDR3 is 15 amino acids. Trimming pared 7 bases from V and 0 bases from J, leaving 14 bases between. Germline assignment: CDR1 SGDLS and CDR2 YYNGEE. This entry comes from a study of pediatric ulcerative colitis. Whole-study results and caveats: Total lymphocyte DNA, not sorted subsets, was the template. All ulcerative colitis patients, but no controls, carried two rectal clonotypes. Ulcerative colitis patients shared more blood-rectal clones than controls. A couple of patients' blood samples yielded substantially fewer templates.

Rectal tissue came from one to two pinch biopsies taken at colonoscopy. Only in-frame clones appear in the TCRdb table, and some are missing; sequencing was by immunoSEQ multiplex PCR. The sample includes 10,000 to 13,000 clones, roughly four fifths seen only once; the top ten take around 3.9%. The chain combines TRBV9 with TRBJ1-3, with D maybe TRBD1 (5 bases). This receptor was obtained from a girl under 18 who was a control in a study of pediatric ulcerative colitis. Sequenced material: gut tissue. In DNA, the CDR3 is TGTGCCAGCTCCGGGACGTCCTACTCTGGAAACACCATATATTTT. Protein: CASSGTSYSGNTIYF.